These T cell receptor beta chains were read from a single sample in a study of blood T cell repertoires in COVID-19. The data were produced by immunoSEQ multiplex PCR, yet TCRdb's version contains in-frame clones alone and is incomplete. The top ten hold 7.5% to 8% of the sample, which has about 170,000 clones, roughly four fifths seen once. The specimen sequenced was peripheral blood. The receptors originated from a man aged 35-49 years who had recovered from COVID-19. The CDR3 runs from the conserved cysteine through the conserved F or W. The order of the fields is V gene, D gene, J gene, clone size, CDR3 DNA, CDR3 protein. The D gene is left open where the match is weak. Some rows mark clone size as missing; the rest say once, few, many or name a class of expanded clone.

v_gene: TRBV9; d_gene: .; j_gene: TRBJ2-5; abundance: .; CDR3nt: TGTGCCAGCAGCGTAGTGGGGGGAAAGGAGACCCAGTACTTC; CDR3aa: CASSVVGGKETQYF
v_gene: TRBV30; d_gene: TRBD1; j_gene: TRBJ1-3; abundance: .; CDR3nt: TGTGCCTGGGGGACAGGGGCTGGAAACACCATATATTTT; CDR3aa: CAWGTGAGNTIYF
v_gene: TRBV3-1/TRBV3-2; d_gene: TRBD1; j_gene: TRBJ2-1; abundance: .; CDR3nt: TGTGCCAGCAGCCAACCGGGACAGGGCTACAATGAGCAGTTCTTC; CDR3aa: CASSQPGQGYNEQFF
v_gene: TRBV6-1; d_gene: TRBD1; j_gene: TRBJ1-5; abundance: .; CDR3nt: TGTGCCAGCAGTGAAGCGGGGACAGGGAGGGAGCCCCAGCATTTT; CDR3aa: CASSEAGTGREPQHF
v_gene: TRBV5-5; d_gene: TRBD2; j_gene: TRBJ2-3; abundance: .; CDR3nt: TGTGCCAGCAGCTTGGATCCTAGCGGGGGGCTCAGAACGCAGTATTTT; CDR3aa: CASSLDPSGGLRTQYF
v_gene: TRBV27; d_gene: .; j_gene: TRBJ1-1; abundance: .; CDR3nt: TGTGCCAGCAGTTTTTCCGGAGGGACTGAAGCTTTCTTT; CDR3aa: CASSFSGGTEAFF
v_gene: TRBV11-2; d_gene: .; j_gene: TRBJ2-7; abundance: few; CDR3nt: TGTGCCAGCAGCGGAGGGACAGTTGTTCCCTACGAGCAGTACTTC; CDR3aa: CASSGGTVVPYEQYF
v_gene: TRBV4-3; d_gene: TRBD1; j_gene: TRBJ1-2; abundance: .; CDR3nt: TGCGCCAGCAGCCAAGAAGAGGGGGCGCGAGGCTACACCTTC; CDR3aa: CASSQEEGARGYTF
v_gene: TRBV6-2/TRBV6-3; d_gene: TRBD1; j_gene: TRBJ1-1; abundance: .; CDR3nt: TGTGCCAGCAGTAAACAGGGGGCGATCACTGAAGCTTTCTTT; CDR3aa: CASSKQGAITEAFF
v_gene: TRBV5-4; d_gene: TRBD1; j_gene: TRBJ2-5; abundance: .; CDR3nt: TGTGCCAGCAGCCCAGGGGGACAGGGGGCCGGGACCCAGTACTTC; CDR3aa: CASSPGGQGAGTQYF
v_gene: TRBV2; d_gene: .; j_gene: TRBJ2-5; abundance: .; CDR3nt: TGTGCCAGCAGTGCGCCAGCACTACAAGAGACCCAGTACTTC; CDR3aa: CASSAPALQETQYF
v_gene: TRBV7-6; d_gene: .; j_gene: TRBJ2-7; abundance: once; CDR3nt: TGTGCCAGCAGCCCCAACAAGGGGTTCTACGAGCAGTACTTC; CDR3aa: CASSPNKGFYEQYF
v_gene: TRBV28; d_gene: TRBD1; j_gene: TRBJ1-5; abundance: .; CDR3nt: TGTGCCAGCAGGTCCCGCGACAGGGGGAGCCAGCCCCAGCATTTT; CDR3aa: CASRSRDRGSQPQHF
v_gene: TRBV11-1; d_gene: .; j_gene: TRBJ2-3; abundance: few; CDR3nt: TGTGCCAGCAGCTTAGGCGGGGAGGTTGAAGATACGCAGTATTTT; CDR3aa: CASSLGGEVEDTQYF
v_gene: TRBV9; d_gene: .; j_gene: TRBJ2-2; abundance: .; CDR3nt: TGTGCCAGCAGCCCAAGTGGGGGGAGGTACACCGGGGAGCTGTTTTTT; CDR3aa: CASSPSGGRYTGELFF
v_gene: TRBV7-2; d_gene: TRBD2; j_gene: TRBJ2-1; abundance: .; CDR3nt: TGTGCCAGCAGCTTAAACCGGGGGGACAATGAGCAGTTCTTC; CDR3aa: CASSLNRGDNEQFF
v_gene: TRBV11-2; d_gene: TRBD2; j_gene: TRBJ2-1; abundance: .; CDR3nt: TGTGCCAGCAGCTTGGCTTGGACTAGCAATGAGCAGTTCTTC; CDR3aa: CASSLAWTSNEQFF
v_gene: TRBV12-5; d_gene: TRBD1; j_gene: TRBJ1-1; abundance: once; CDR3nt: TGTGCTAGTGGTTTGGCACAGGGGACAGCTGAAGCTTTCTTT; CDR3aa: CASGLAQGTAEAFF
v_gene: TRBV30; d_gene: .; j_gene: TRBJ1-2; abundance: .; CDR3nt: TGTGCCTGGAGTAGACGGTCCAGGGCAGGCTACACCTTC; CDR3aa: CAWSRRSRAGYTF
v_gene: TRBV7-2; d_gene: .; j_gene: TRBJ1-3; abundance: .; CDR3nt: TGTGCCAGCAGCCCACCGGGGGGGGTCAGAGGAAACACCATATATTTT; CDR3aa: CASSPPGGVRGNTIYF
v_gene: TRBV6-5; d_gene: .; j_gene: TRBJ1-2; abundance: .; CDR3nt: TGTGCCAGCAGTCCCTCGAGGGCGCACTATGGCTACACCTTC; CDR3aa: CASSPSRAHYGYTF
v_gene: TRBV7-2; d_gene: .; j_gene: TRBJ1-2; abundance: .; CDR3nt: TGTGCCAGCAGCGGCCTACGAGATGGGAGAGGCTATGGCTACACCTTC; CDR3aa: CASSGLRDGRGYGYTF
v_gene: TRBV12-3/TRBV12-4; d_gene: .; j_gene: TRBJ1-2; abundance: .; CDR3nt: TGTGCCAGCAGTTTAGCCCCGGGTTACGGCTACACCTTC; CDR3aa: CASSLAPGYGYTF
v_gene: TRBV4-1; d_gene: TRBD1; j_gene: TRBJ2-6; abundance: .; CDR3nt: TGCGCCAGCAGCCGACCGGGACAGGGGCCTGGGGCCAACGTCCTGACTTTC; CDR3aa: CASSRPGQGPGANVLTF
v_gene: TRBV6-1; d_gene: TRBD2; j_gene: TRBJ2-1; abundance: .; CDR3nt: TGTGCCAGCAGTGAAGGGGCTAGCGGGTCCTACAATGAGCAGTTCTTC; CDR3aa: CASSEGASGSYNEQFF
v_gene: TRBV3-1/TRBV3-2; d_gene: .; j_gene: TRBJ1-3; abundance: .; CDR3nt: TGTGCCAGCAGCCCAGTGGTTGCGGCTGGAAACACCATATATTTT; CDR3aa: CASSPVVAAGNTIYF
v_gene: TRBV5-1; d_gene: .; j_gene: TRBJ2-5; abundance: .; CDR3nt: TGCGCCAGCAGCTTGGTCGGGCAAGAGACCCAGTACTTC; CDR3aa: CASSLVGQETQYF
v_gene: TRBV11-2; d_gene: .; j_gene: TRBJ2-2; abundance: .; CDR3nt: TGTGCCAGCAGCCGGCTCCCCGGGACAAGAATCGGGGAGCTGTTTTTT; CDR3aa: CASSRLPGTRIGELFF
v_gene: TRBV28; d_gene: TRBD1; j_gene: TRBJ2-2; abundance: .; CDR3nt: TGTGCCAGCCGGCCGGGACAGGGGGACACCGGGGAGCTGTTTTTT; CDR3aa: CASRPGQGDTGELFF
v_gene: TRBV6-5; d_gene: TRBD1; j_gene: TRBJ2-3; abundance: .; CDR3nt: TGTGCCAGCCCTCCCCCCGGGACAGGGGAAGATACGCAGTATTTT; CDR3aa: CASPPPGTGEDTQYF
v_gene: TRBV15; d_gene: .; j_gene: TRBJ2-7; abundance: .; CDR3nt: TGTGCCACCAGCAGAGCCGCCCTGGCCGACGAGCAGTACTTC; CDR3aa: CATSRAALADEQYF
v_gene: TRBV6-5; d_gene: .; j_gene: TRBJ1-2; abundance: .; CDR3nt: TGTGCCAGCAGCTTCTCAGGGAACTATGGCTACACCTTC; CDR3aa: CASSFSGNYGYTF
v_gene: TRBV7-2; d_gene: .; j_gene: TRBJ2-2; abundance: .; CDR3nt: TGTGCCAGCAACCGCGGGCTGAACACCGGGGAGCTGTTTTTT; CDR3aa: CASNRGLNTGELFF
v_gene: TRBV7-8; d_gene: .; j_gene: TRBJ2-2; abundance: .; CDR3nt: TGTGCCAGCAGCCTTAATGGCGGGAACACCGGGGAGCTGTTTTTT; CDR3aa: CASSLNGGNTGELFF
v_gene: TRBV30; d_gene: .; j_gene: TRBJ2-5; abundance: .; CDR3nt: TGTGCCTGGAGGCTCGAGGAGACCCAGTACTTC; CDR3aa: CAWRLEETQYF
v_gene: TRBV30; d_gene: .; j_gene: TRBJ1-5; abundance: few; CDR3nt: TGTGCCTGGAGTGTACGCGGGCAGCCCCAGCATTTT; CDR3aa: CAWSVRGQPQHF
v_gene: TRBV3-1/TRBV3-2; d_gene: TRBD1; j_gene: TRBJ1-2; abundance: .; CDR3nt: TGTGCCAGCAGCCACCAATTAGGGACAGGGAAAGGCTACACCTTC; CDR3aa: CASSHQLGTGKGYTF
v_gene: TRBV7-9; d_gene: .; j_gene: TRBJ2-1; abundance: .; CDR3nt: TGTGCCAGCAGCTTCCAGTACAATGAGCAGTTCTTC; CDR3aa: CASSFQYNEQFF
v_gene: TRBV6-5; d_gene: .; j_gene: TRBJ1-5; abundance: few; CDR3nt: TGTGCCAGCAGTTCTTCCTCGAGAAATCAGCCCCAGCATTTT; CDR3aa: CASSSSSRNQPQHF
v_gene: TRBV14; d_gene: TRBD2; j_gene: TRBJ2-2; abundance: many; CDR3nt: TGTGCCAGCAGCCAGCCCCTAGCGGCGAACACCGGGGAGCTGTTTTTT; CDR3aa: CASSQPLAANTGELFF
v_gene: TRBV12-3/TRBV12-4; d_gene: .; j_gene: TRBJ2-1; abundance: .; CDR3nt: TGTGCCAGCAGTCAATACAATGAGCAGTTCTTC; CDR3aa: CASSQYNEQFF
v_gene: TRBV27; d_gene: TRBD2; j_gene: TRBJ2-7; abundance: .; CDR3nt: TGTGCCAGCAGTTTAATAGCGGGAGGTAATTCCGAGCAGTACTTC; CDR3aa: CASSLIAGGNSEQYF
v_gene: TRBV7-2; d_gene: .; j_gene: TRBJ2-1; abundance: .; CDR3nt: TGTGCCAGCAGCTATACAGGGGTAGCGGGAGAGCAGTTCTTC; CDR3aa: CASSYTGVAGEQFF
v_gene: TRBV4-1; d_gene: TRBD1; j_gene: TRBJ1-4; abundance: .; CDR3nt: TGCGCCAGCAGAGACAGGGGGGGAGTAACTAATGAAAAACTGTTTTTT; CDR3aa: CASRDRGGVTNEKLFF
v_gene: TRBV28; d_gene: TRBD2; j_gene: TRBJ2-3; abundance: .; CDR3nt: TGTGCCAGCAGTTCCGACGGACTAGCGGGAGGGAAAACGCAGTATTTT; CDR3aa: CASSSDGLAGGKTQYF
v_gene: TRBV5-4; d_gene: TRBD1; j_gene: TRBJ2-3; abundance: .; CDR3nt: TGTGCCAGCAGATCCGGGACAGGTACAGATACGCAGTATTTT; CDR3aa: CASRSGTGTDTQYF
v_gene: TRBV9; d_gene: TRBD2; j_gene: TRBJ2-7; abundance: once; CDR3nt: TGTGCCAGCAGCCTAACTAGCGGGAGGGAACCCCACGAGCAGTACTTC; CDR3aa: CASSLTSGREPHEQYF
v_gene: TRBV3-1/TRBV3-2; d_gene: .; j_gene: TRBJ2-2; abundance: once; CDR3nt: TGTGCCAGCAGCACATCCCCAGGGGAGCTGTTTTTT; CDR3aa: CASSTSPGELFF
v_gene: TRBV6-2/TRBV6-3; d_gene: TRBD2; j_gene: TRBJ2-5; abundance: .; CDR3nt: TGTGCCAGCAGTCCCCGGACTAGCGGGAAAGAGACCCAGTACTTC; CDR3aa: CASSPRTSGKETQYF
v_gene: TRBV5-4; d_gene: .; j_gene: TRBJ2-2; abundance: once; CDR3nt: TGTGCCAGCAGCCCTATGCCGGGGGTTAACACCGGGGAGCTGTTTTTT; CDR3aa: CASSPMPGVNTGELFF
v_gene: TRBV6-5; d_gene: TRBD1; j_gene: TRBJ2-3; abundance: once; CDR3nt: TGTGCCAGCAGGGGACAGGGCACCGATACGCAGTATTTT; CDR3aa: CASRGQGTDTQYF
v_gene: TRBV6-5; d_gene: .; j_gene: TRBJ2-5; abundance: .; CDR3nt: TGTGCCAGCACCAATGCGGACAGACCAGAGACCCAGTACTTC; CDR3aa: CASTNADRPETQYF
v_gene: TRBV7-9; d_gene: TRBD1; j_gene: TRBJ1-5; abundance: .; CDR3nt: TGTGCCAGCAGCTTGACAGGGCTGCAGCCCCAGCATTTT; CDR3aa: CASSLTGLQPQHF
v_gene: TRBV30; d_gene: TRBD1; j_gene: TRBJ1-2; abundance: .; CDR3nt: TGTGCCTGGAGGGACAGGGGAAACTATGGCTACACCTTC; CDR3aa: CAWRDRGNYGYTF
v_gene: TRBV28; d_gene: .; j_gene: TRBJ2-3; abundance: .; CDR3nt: TGTGCCAGCAGTCCCCCAGCGGAGTTAACAGATACGCAGTATTTT; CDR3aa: CASSPPAELTDTQYF
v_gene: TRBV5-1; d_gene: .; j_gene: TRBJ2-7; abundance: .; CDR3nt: TGCGCCAGCAGCTCCTACTACGAGCAGTACTTC; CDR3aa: CASSSYYEQYF
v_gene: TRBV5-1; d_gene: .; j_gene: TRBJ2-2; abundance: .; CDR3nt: TGCGCCAGCACCCAGGGGGTAGCGGCCGGGGAGCTGTTTTTT; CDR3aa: CASTQGVAAGELFF
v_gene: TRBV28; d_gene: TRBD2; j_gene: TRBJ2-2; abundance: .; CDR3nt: TGTGCCAGCAGTCTAGCGGGAGCCGGCACCGGGGAGCTGTTTTTT; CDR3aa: CASSLAGAGTGELFF
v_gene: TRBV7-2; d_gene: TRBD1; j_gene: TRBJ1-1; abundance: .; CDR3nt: TGTGCCAGCAGCCGGGACAGTCAGGCGGGCACTGAAGCTTTCTTT; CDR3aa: CASSRDSQAGTEAFF
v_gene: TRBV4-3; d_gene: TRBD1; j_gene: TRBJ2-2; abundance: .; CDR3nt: TGCGCCAGCAGCCTTGACAGGGTACCCACCGGGGAGCTGTTTTTT; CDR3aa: CASSLDRVPTGELFF